This record covers a single T cell receptor (beta chain). The clone's antigen remains unknown. No much larger clone exists at a distance of one base, and base qualities are not known. Healthy HIV-negative adults with no recently reported acute infections or vaccinations were included as donors. Every donor was a Caucasian adult residing in Nashville, Tennessee, USA. Magnetic negative selection was used to enrich CD4+ T cells, after which naive cells were positively selected on CD45RA and the negative fraction became the memory subset. After blood collection by leukapheresis, PBMCs were isolated using Ficoll-Histopaque density gradient centrifugation and then cryopreserved in the vapor phase of liquid nitrogen. Analytical flow cytometry was used to check the purity and quantity of every magnetically sorted T cell population. Genomic DNA was isolated from every sorted fraction and measured by UV absorbance on a Nanodrop 2000c.

V loses 4 bases at its end and J loses 4 bases; junction bases beyond the gene matches: 13. The CDR3, cysteine through phenylalanine, is 16 amino acids long. The read is trimmed to its CDR3 DNA, 48 bases read in frame from base 1. The germline V gene (reference sequence) yields MNHEY for CDR1 and SMNVEV for CDR2. This entry is derived from a study of shared clonotypes between healthy human individuals (dated by TCRdb to the early 2020s). Notes on the research overall: A couple of women and a few men aged 18 to 49 years were included in the cohort. For each donor, CD4 naive and CD4 memory were each given three plates, CD8 naive was given two plates, and CD8 memory was given one plate. The study deeply sequenced blood TCR repertoires of about five healthy adults to estimate repertoire size and the extent of clonotype sharing between individuals. To increase sequencing depth and limit assay-specific biases, TCR repertoire library preparation and sequencing were carried out by different laboratories using diverse techniques. Per donor, leukapheresis produced somewhere between about 0.85 and 10 billion PBMCs.

Using the deep immunoSEQ assay, multiplex PCR amplified TCR CDR3 regions from genomic DNA. For each cell subset, the extracted genomic DNA was distributed evenly across all wells of several immunoSEQ 96-well plates, and each plate served as one replicate. For sorted subsets, roughly 200 ng genomic DNA, equal to about 30,000 T cell genomes, was loaded into each replicate PCR. Purified libraries were measured with a Qubit 3.0 fluorometer, size-checked on a Bioanalyzer 2100, and measured again with the KAPA Library Quantification kit. A separate single-read 150-cycle Illumina NextSeq 550 flow cell was used to sequence each immunoSEQ 96-well plate. Under the source paper's analysis protocol: Because only junctional sequences without quality scores were contained in the immunoSEQ output, filtering matching that applied to full-length reads could not be performed. Sequences were annotated with PyIR, a Python wrapper for IgBLAST v1.9, using IMGT germline references to assign V/J genes and CDR3. Reads with weak V/J assignments (E-value above 1e-6), missing CDR3, stop codons, out-of-frame junctions, or ambiguous translated residues were removed. V3J clonotypes were defined as sequences sharing an identical inferred V gene, J gene, and CDR3 amino acid sequence. Percentage overlap between repertoires was calculated by dividing the number of shared unique clonotypes by the size of the smaller repertoire. Three approaches were used to assess repertoire richness: RTK rarefaction, the Chao1 estimator, and Recon v2.1 estimates of unobserved clonotypes. Generation probabilities were computed with OLGA for all TCRbeta clonotypes obtained by the gDNA method from a handful of donors. The table was pulled from immuneACCESS by TCRdb, which kept in-frame rearrangements only. Such tables lose some clones; where checked, under half of the loss comes from unresolved V genes, and the rest has no known cause. The V and J calls and clone size are taken from that table; D and trimming were inferred from the DNA. This sample is represented by under 2.5 million clones; approximately 90% of them were singletons. 0.37% of the sample lies in the top ten.

The paper as a whole reports these results and caveats: Naive subsets generally had larger estimated clonotype richness than memory subsets. Sharing across four donors was observed for around 5% of naive CD4, under 4% of naive CD8, 2% to 2.5% of memory CD4, and about 0.4% of memory CD8 clonotypes. Even with the large sequencing depth, rarefaction of the sorted-subset datasets indicated that sequencing was incomplete. Based on pairwise subsampling, the degree of clonotype sharing among donors was expected to be affected by sequencing depth. Because the study included only a small number of donors, the genetic and exposure-history diversity represented was limited. Only blood was sampled, and tissue TCR repertoires likely differ from those in blood. Compared with non-shared clonotypes, clonotypes shared by all four sorted-subset donors had higher generation probabilities.

This TCR was sampled from a man aged 18 to 29 in good health. Some clones in this sample may be carry-over from other donors' samples. Sequences were obtained from naive CD4+ T cells from PBMCs. Reading the label with the study, this specimen's cell subset or site is: CD45RA+ positively selected. In this chain, TRBV27 is recombined with TRBJ2-7; TRBD1 aligns with 7 central bases. The nucleotide sequence reads as follows: TGTGCCAGCAGTTCCCCCCCGACAGGGCGTGGGTACGAGCAGTACTTC. This yields the protein CASSSPPTGRGYEQYF.